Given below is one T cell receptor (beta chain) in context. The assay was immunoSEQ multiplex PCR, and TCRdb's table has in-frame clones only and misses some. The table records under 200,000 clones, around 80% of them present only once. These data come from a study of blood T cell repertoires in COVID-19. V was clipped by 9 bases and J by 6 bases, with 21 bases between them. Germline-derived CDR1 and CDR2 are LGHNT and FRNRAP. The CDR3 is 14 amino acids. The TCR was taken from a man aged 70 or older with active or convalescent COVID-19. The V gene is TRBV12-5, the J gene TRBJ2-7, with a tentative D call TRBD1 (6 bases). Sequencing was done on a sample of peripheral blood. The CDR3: CASRLDPGQGEQYF. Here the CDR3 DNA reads TGTGCTAGCAGGTTAGACCCGGGACAAGGCGAGCAGTACTTC.